The entry below gives a single TCR beta chain sequence along with its context. The PCR had 60 Vbeta and 13 Jbeta primers. The data were produced by immunoSEQ multiplex PCR, yet TCRdb's version contains in-frame clones alone and is incomplete. The sample has under 200,000 clones, about 12% seen once. The sample originates from a study of cytomegalovirus exposure and HLA in healthy donors. Input material: PBMCs. The sequence came from a man aged 50 or older in good health and CMV-seropositive.

The CDR3 protein is CAISETRPGTGKTFF. The CDR3 nucleotides read TGTGCCATCAGTGAGACTCGTCCCGGGACAGGGAAGACTTTCTTT. The chain has TRBV10-3 and TRBJ1-1; 9 nucleotides align to TRBD1. Trimming at V came to 2 bases and at J to 12 bases, leaving 13 bases not matched to a gene. Germline V lookup: CDR1 ENHRY, CDR2 SYGVKD. The CDR3 contains 15 residues.